Listed here are 26 T cell receptor beta chains from one sample, sequenced in a study of T-cell memory formation after mild COVID-19. One entry per CDR3 protein, called by TCRdb with MiXCR from the 5' RACE reads. This table has some 120,000 distinct CDR3 sequences, about a sixth appearing once. Sequencing used PBMCs or a T cell subset sorted from them (not recorded which). These receptors originate from a man aged 18 to 29 who had mild COVID-19 (a few samples of this study predate the infection). Cell type and time point are not known.

This clonotype was seen only a few times. The chain links TRBV18 to TRBJ2-1, with D possibly TRBD2 on 5 matching bases. Germline V lookup: CDR1 KGHSH, CDR2 LQKENI. Trimming removed 5 bases from V and 3 bases from J, with 8 bases in between. The CDR3 is made up of 13 amino acids. The CDR3 loop is CASSTGDYNEQFF. The CDR3 coding sequence is TGTGCCAGCTCAACCGGGGACTACAATGAGCAGTTCTTC.

This clonotype has only a few counts. This chain links TRBV7-2 with TRBJ1-1; 7 positions agree with TRBD1. The CDR3 is 14 amino acids. V trimming: 5 bases; J trimming: 3 bases; junction bases outside the gene matches: 6. CDR1 SGHTA and CDR2 FQGNSA come from the germline V gene. CDR3 sequence: CASSARQGDTEAFF. CDR3 DNA sequence: TGTGCCAGCAGCGCCCGACAGGGAGACACTGAAGCTTTCTTT.

This clonotype was seen a few times. V gene TRBV30 combines with J gene TRBJ1-6, with D uncertain. The V end lost 5 bases, the J end lost 9 bases, and 8 bases lay between the germline ends. The CDR3 is 11 residues long. Germline lookup yields CDR1 GTSNPN and CDR2 SVGIG (reference sequence). Written as DNA, the CDR3 is TGTGCCTGGGCCGTTGGTTCACCCCTCCACTTT. It specifies CAWAVGSPLHF.

For this clonotype: A read error may account for a junction end that differs from germline. The V gene is TRBV12-3 or TRBV12-4, the J gene TRBJ2-1; 7 nucleotides align to TRBD1. CDR3 length: 12 residues. In DNA form, the CDR3 reads TGTGCCAGCAGTCTGGAACTGACAGGGAGCATCTTC. Amino acid sequence: CASSLELTGSIF.

V gene TRBV7-9 combines with J gene TRBJ2-7; 8 bases line up with TRBD1. This CDR3 comprises 13 residues. Per germline, CDR1 SEHNR and CDR2 FQNEAQ (reference sequence). J gave up 6 bases and V 5 bases, and 6 bases lay outside the gene matches. The CDR3 loop reads CASSTGQDREQYV. In DNA form, the CDR3 reads TGTGCCAGCAGCACGGGACAGGATCGCGAGCAGTACGTC.

The V gene is TRBV7-2, the J gene TRBJ2-3; 11 nucleotides match TRBD2. CDR3 size: 17 residues. Germline V gene sequence: CDR1 SGHTA, CDR2 FQGNSA. Trimming removed 1 base from V and 5 bases from J; junction bases left unmatched: 8. CDR3 protein: CASSLEDLAGGLDTQYF. In DNA form, the CDR3 reads TGTGCCAGCAGCTTAGAGGACCTAGCGGGGGGACTAGATACGCAGTATTTT. The full variable domain, completed using reference TRBV7-2 and TRBJ2-3, is GAGVSQSPSNKVTEKGKDVELRCDPISGHTALYWYRQSLGQGLEFLIYFQGNSAPDKSGLPSDRFSAERTGGSVSTLTIQRTQQEDSAVYLCASSLEDLAGGLDTQYFGPGTRLTVL.

The chain recombines TRBV7-9 with TRBJ2-7; TRBD1 matches at 9 bases. The CDR3 is 15 residues long. The ends lost 6 bases at V and 6 bases at J; junction bases unmatched: 12. The germline V gene encodes CDR1 SEHNR and CDR2 FQNEAQ (reference sequence). Written as DNA, the CDR3 is TGTGCCAGCAGTTACCAGCCGGGACAGGGCTCCGAGCAGTACTTC. As protein: CASSYQPGQGSEQYF. The entire variable domain, with the rest obtained from reference TRBV7-9 and TRBJ2-7, is as follows: DTGVSQNPRHKITKRGQNVTFRCDPISEHNRLYWYRQTLGQGPEFLTYFQNEAQLEKSRLLSDRFSAERPKGSFSTLEIQRTEQGDSAMYLCASSYQPGQGSEQYFGPGTRLTVT.

The chain couples TRBV12-3 or TRBV12-4 to TRBJ2-7; a possible D gene is TRBD1 (6 bases). V was clipped by 3 bases and J by 3 bases, with 9 bases between them. This CDR3 is 13 amino acids long. CDR3 residues: CASSFDRNYEQYF. The CDR3 nucleotides are TGTGCCAGCAGTTTCGACAGGAACTACGAGCAGTACTTC.

V is TRBV4-3 and J is TRBJ2-7; D call uncertain. There are 16 residues in the CDR3. CDR1 LGHNA and CDR2 YSLEER come from the germline V gene. The ends were cut back, 0 bases at V and 0 bases at J, with 12 bases in the middle. The CDR3 reads CASSQDRGVPSYEQYF. CDR3 sequence (DNA): TGCGCCAGCAGCCAAGATCGTGGGGTACCCTCCTACGAGCAGTACTTC.

This clonotype was recorded a few times. The CDR3 region has the DNA TGTGCCAGCAGCCTACAGGGTGGTGGTTCTTTTGGCTACACCTTC. Translating gives CASSLQGGGSFGYTF. The chain carries TRBV3-1 and TRBJ1-2; TRBD1 is a possible D gene (6 bases). Per germline, CDR1 LGHDT and CDR2 YNNKEL (reference sequence). V was clipped by 4 bases and J by 7 bases, with 19 bases between them. The CDR3 has 15 amino acids.

A few counts support this clonotype. The chain couples TRBV5-1 to TRBJ1-2; 9 bases align to TRBD1. The CDR3 is 13 residues long. V lost 4 bases to trimming and J lost 8 bases; unmatched junction nucleotides: 6. The germline V gene encodes CDR1 SGHRS and CDR2 YFSETQ. The CDR3 DNA is TGCGCCAGCAGCCAAACAGGGGGCAAGGGCTACACCTTC. Residues: CASSQTGGKGYTF.

The CDR3: CSVDTGEDTEAFF. Here the CDR3 DNA reads TGCAGCGTTGATACAGGGGAGGACACTGAAGCTTTCTTT. The chain combines TRBV29-1 with TRBJ1-1, with 7 bases fitting TRBD1. The ends lost 3 bases at V and 3 bases at J; junction bases unmatched: 4. Germline-derived CDR1 and CDR2 are SQVTM and ANQGSEA. This CDR3 has 13 amino acids.

This sequence joins TRBV5-4 and TRBJ2-7; 10 nucleotides agree with TRBD1. Per the germline V gene, CDR1 is SGHNT and CDR2 is YYREEE (reference sequence). Trimming cost V 4 bases and J 3 bases; bases outside gene matches: 7. CDR3 length: 15 residues. CDR3 sequence reads: CASSRGQGTVYEQYF. The CDR3 DNA follows: TGTGCCAGCAGCCGGGGACAGGGGACAGTCTACGAGCAGTACTTC.

J is TRBJ1-3 and V is TRBV7-2; D gene ambiguous. CDR1 is SGHTA and CDR2 is FQGNSA in the germline V gene. Between the trimmed V and J ends, which lost 1 base and 2 bases, there was a span of 6 bases. The CDR3 is 14 residues long. The CDR3 loop is CASSLGRTGNTIYF. The CDR3 nucleotides read TGTGCCAGCAGCTTAGGCAGGACTGGAAACACCATATATTTT.

The V and J genes are TRBV7-2 and TRBJ2-5; D is possibly TRBD2 (6 bases). The CDR3 runs to 15 residues. The ends were cut back, 7 bases at V and 1 base at J, with 16 bases in the middle. Germline V gene lookup returns CDR1 SGHTA and CDR2 FQGNSA. CDR3 amino acids: CASTTQGLLQETQYF. The CDR3 DNA is TGTGCCAGCACCACGCAGGGACTTCTCCAAGAGACCCAGTACTTC.

This clonotype was detected a few times. The rearrangement uses TRBV6-4 and TRBJ2-1; D remains unclear. V was clipped by 5 bases and J by 8 bases, with 13 bases between them. CDR3 size: 13 residues. Germline-derived CDR1 and CDR2 are MRHNA and SNTAGT. The CDR3 reads CASSFGPRDEQFF. The CDR3 region has the DNA TGTGCCAGCAGTTTTGGGCCCCGGGATGAGCAGTTCTTC.

This clonotype was picked up a small number of times. The chain has TRBV3-1 and TRBJ1-1, with D possibly being TRBD1 (6 bases). V was trimmed by 5 bases and J by 11 bases, leaving 24 bases between them. From germline, CDR1 is LGHDT and CDR2 YNNKEL (reference sequence). CDR3 length equals 15 residues. CDR3: CASSYRASEVGRAFF. Written as DNA, the CDR3 is TGTGCCAGCAGCTACAGGGCATCGGAGGTTGGTCGCGCTTTCTTT.

This clonotype was counted a few times. The genes are TRBV10-2 and TRBJ2-7, with 7 bases matching TRBD2. The CDR3 runs to 15 residues. In germline, CDR1 is WSHSY, CDR2 SAAADI. The V gene end was trimmed by 3 bases and the J gene end by 3 bases; junction bases not matched to a gene: 8. The CDR3 is CASSERSSGDYEQYF. The CDR3 DNA sequence: TGCGCCAGCAGTGAAAGGTCCAGCGGGGACTACGAGCAGTACTTC.

This clonotype was picked up a small number of times. This sequence joins TRBV12-3 or TRBV12-4 and TRBJ2-7; tentatively, D is TRBD1 (6 bases). CDR3 length equals 12 residues. V lost 6 bases, J lost 3 bases, and 9 bases lay in between. CDR3 amino acids: CASSRGHYEQYF. The CDR3 DNA follows: TGTGCCAGCAGCCGGGGACACTACGAGCAGTACTTC.

CDR3 region: CASKTPEGTEAFF. In DNA, the CDR3 is TGTGCCAGCAAGACACCCGAGGGCACTGAAGCTTTCTTT. The chain combines TRBV7-2 with TRBJ1-1, with no clear D. CDR3 length: 13 residues. The V end was cut by 7 bases, the J end by 4 bases, with 13 bases between. Germline V gives CDR1 SGHTA, CDR2 FQGNSA.

J is TRBJ1-1 and V is TRBV3-1; D not resolved. Germline loops: CDR1 LGHDT, CDR2 YNNKEL (reference sequence). Trimming left V 2 bases short and J 1 base short, with 5 bases between. The CDR3 has 13 residues. The DNA for the CDR3 is TGTGCCAGCAGCCAATCTTGGAACACTGAAGCTTTCTTT. Encoded protein: CASSQSWNTEAFF. The whole variable domain, remainder taken from reference TRBV3-1 and TRBJ1-1, is DTAVSQTPKYLVTQMGNDKSIKCEQNLGHDTMYWYKQDSKKFLKIMFSYNNKELIINETVPNRFSPKSPDKAHLNLHINSLELGDSAVYFCASSQSWNTEAFFGQGTRLTVV.

This clonotype was recorded at least ten times. The chain combines TRBV7-8 with TRBJ2-7, with D perhaps being TRBD1 or TRBD2 (5 bases each). The CDR3 is 14 residues long. Trimming took off 8 bases at V and 1 base at J, with 15 bases between the two ends. Germline CDR1 is SGHVS and CDR2 is FQNEAQ. CDR3 sequence (DNA): TGTGCCAGCTCCTTCGGGACGGTATCCTACGAGCAGTACTTC. Translated: CASSFGTVSYEQYF.

The V call is TRBV29-1, the J call TRBJ1-1; TRBD1 might be the D (6 bases). The CDR3 loop spans 10 amino acids. Trimming left V 7 bases short and J 7 bases short, with 10 bases between. The germline V gene has CDR1 SQVTM and CDR2 ANQGSEA. CDR3 sequence: CSGGQNEAFF. The CDR3 bases are TGCAGCGGGGGGCAGAATGAAGCTTTCTTT. The full variable domain, its missing parts supplied by reference TRBV29-1 and TRBJ1-1, is SAVISQKPSRDICQRGTSLTIQCQVDSQVTMMFWYRQQPGQSLTLIATANQGSEATYESGFVIDKFPISRPNLTFSTLTVSNMSPEDSSIYLCSGGQNEAFFGQGTRLTVV.

The chain carries TRBV20-1 and TRBJ2-7, with D tentatively TRBD2 (6 bases). The CDR3 covers 16 residues. V lost 1 base, J lost 3 bases, and 19 bases lay in between. Germline lookup yields CDR1 DFQATT and CDR2 SNEGSKA (reference sequence). The DNA for the CDR3 is TGCAGTGCTAGAGTCGCCTCGGGACTGAAAAACTACGAGCAGTACGTC. Its protein is CSARVASGLKNYEQYV.

The chain uses TRBV7-3 and TRBJ2-6; D may be TRBD1 (6 bases). Between the trimmed V and J ends, which lost 5 bases and 6 bases, there was a span of 20 bases. The germline CDR1 and CDR2 sequences are SGHTA and FQGTGA. The CDR3 has 17 amino acids. The CDR3 nucleotides read TGTGCCAGCAGCCCTTTTTCCGGGACAAGTACGGCCAACGTCCTGACTTTC. Amino acids: CASSPFSGTSTANVLTF.

The gene calls are TRBV6-5 and TRBJ2-7, with TRBD1 matching over 10 bases. This CDR3 is built from 14 residues. The V gene's germline CDR1 is MNHEY and CDR2 SVGAGI. The ends lost 5 bases at V and 7 bases at J; junction bases unmatched: 8. CDR3 DNA: TGTGCCAGCAGTCGCGACAGGGGGCTCGGTGAGCAGTACTTC. Its protein is CASSRDRGLGEQYF.